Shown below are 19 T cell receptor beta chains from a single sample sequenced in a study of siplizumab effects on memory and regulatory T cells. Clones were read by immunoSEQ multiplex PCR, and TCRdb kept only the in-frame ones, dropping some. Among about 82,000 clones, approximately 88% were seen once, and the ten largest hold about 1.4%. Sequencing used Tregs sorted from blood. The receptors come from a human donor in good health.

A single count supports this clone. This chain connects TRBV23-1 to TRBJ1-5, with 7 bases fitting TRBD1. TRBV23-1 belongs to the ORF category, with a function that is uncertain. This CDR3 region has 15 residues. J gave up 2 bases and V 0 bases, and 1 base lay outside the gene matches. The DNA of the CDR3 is TGCGCCAGCAGTCAATCAACAGGGGGCAATCAGCCCCAGCATTTT. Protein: CASSQSTGGNQPQHF.

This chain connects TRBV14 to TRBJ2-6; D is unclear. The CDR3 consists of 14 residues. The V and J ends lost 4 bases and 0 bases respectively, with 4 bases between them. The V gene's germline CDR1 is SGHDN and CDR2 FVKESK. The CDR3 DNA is TGTGCCAGCAGCCCCCTCTCTGGGGCCAACGTCCTGACTTTC. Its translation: CASSPLSGANVLTF.

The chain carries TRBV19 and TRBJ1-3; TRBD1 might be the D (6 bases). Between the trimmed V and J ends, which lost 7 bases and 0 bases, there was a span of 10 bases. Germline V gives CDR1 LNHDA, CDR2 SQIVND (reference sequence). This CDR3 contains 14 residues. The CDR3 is CASTQGYSGNTIYF. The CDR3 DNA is TGTGCCAGTACACAGGGTTACTCTGGAAACACCATATATTTT.

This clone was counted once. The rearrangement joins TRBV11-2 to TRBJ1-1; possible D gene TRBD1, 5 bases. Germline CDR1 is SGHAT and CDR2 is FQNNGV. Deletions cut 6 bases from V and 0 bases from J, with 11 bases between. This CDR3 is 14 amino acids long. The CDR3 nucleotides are TGTGCCAGCAGAAAGGGGCTACTGAACACTGAAGCTTTCTTT. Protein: CASRKGLLNTEAFF.

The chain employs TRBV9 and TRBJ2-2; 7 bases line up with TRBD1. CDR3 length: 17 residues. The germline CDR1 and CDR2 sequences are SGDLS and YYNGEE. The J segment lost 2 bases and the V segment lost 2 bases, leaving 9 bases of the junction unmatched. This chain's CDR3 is CASSVRPGQLNTGELFF. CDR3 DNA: TGTGCCAGCAGCGTCCGGCCGGGACAGCTTAACACCGGGGAGCTGTTTTTT.

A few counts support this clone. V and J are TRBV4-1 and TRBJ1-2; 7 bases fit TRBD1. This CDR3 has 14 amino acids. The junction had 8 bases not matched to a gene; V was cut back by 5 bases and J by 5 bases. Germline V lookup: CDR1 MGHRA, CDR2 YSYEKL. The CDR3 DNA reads TGCGCCAGCAGCGGGCGGGACAGAGGTTATGGCTACACCTTC. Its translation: CASSGRDRGYGYTF.

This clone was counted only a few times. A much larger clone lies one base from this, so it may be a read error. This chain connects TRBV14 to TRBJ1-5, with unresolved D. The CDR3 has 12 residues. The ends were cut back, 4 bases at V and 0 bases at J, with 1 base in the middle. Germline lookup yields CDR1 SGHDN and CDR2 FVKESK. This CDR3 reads CASSRSNQPQHF. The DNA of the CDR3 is TGTGCCAGCAGCCGTAGCAATCAGCCCCAGCATTTT. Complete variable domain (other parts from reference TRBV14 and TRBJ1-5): EAGVTQFPSHSVIEKGQTVTLRCDPISGHDNLYWYRRVMGKEIKFLLHFVKESKQDESGMPNNRFLAERTGGTYSTLKVQPAELEDSGVYFCASSRSNQPQHFGDGTRLSIL.

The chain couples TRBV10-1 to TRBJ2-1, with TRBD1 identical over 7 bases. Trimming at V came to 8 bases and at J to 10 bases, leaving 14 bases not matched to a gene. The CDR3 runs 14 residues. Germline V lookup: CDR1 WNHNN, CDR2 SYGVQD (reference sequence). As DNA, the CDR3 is TGCGCCAGCTCCCCGGGACAGATTACAAGGGAGCAGTTCTTC. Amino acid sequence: CASSPGQITREQFF.

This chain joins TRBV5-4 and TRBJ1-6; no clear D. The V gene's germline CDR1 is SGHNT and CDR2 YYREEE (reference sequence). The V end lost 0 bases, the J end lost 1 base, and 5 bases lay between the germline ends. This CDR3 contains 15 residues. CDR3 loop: CASSLVDSYNSPLHF. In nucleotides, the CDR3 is TGTGCCAGCAGCTTGGTAGATTCCTATAATTCACCCCTCCACTTT.

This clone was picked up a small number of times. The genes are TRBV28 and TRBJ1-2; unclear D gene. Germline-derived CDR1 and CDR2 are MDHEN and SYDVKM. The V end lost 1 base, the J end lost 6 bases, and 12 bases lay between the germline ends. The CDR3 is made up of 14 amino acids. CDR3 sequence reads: CASSLLTADNGYTF. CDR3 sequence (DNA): TGTGCCAGCAGTTTATTAACAGCTGACAATGGCTACACCTTC.

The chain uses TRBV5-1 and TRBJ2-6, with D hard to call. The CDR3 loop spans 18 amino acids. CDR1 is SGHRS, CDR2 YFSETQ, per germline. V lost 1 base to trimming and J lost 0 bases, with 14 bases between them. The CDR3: CASSLNSGRSSGANVLTF. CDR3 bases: TGCGCCAGCAGCTTGAACTCGGGCAGGTCCTCTGGGGCCAACGTCCTGACTTTC.

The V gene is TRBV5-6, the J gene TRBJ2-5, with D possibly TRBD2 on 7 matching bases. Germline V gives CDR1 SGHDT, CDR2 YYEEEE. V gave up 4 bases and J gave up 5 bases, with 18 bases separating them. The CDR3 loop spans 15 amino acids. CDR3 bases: TGTGCCAGCAGCCATGCGGGGGCCGGGGTCGAGACCCAGTACTTC. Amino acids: CASSHAGAGVETQYF.

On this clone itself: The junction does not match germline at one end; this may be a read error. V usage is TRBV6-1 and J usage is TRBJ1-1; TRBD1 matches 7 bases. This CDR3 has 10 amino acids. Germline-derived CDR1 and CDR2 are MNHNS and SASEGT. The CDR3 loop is CASSELGQHF. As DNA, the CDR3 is TGTGCCAGCAGTGAACTGGGACAGCACTTT.

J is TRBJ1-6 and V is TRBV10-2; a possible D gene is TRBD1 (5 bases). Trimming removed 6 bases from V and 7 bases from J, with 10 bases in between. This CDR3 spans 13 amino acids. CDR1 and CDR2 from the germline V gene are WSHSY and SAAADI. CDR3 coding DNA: TGCGCCAGCAGAGCGGGGGACAATTCACCCCTCCACTTT. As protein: CASRAGDNSPLHF.

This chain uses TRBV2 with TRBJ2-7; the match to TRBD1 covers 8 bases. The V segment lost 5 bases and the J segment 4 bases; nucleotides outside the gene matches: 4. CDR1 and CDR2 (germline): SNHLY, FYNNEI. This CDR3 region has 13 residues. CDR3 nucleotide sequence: TGTGCCAGCAGTCGGACAGGGAAGTACGAGCAGTACTTC. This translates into CASSRTGKYEQYF.

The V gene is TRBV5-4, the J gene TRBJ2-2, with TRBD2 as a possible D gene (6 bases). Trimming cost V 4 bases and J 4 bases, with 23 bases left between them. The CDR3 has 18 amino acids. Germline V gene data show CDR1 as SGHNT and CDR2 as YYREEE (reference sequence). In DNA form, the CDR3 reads TGTGCCAGCAGCCGAGGAGGAGGGGCGGGGCTTGGCACCGGGGAGCTGTTTTTT. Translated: CASSRGGGAGLGTGELFF.

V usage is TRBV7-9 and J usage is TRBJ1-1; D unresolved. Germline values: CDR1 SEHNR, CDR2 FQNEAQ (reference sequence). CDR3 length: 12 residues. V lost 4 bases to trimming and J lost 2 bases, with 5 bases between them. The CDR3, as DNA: TGTGCCAGCAGCTGGGAAAACACTGAAGCTTTCTTT. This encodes CASSWENTEAFF.

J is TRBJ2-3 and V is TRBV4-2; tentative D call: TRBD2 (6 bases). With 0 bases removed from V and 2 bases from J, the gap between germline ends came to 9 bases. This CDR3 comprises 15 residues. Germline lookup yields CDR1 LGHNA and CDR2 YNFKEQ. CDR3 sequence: CASSQEPGVTDTQYF. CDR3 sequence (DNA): TGTGCCAGCAGCCAAGAACCGGGGGTCACAGATACGCAGTATTTT.

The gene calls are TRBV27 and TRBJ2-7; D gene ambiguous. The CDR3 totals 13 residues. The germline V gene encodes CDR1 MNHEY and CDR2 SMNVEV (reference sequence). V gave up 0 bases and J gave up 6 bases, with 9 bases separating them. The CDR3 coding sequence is TGTGCCAGCAGTTTATCCGGACGCCCCGAGCAGTACTTC. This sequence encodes CASSLSGRPEQYF.